The 26 T cell receptor beta chains listed next were all sequenced from one sample in a study of beta chain features in type 1 diabetes. All of the isolated RNA was reverse transcribed, so expressed TCRB transcripts were sequenced. Some clones are missing from TCRdb's copy, which holds only in-frame ones; the method was immunoSEQ multiplex PCR. Altogether 250,000 to 350,000 clones are present, approximately 10% being singletons, with the ten largest covering 0.015%. Sequencing input: naive CD4+ T cells from blood. The source is a woman in her thirties in good health.

This clone was recorded many times. The chain employs TRBV29-1 and TRBJ2-1, with TRBD2 identical over 8 bases. The germline V gene encodes CDR1 SQVTM and CDR2 ANQGSEA. The CDR3 covers 14 residues. V was pared by 8 bases and J by 4 bases, with 10 bases of the junction left unmatched. The DNA of the CDR3 is TGCAGCACAAGAGCGGGAGTGGCATACAATGAGCAGTTCTTC. Protein: CSTRAGVAYNEQFF.

In regard to this clone: At one end the junction does not follow the germline gene, possibly because of a read error. The CDR3 DNA is TGCAGTGCTAGAGATAGGTGGAGTACGGACTTC. Translation gives CSARDRWSTDF. The V call is TRBV20-1, the J call TRBJ2-7, with D uncertain. Germline V gives CDR1 DFQATT, CDR2 SNEGSKA (reference sequence). This CDR3 spans 11 amino acids.

This clone was recorded a few times. The J gene is TRBJ2-5, the V gene TRBV28; D may be TRBD2 (6 bases). Trimming took off 2 bases at V and 6 bases at J, with 13 bases between the two ends. There are 14 residues in the CDR3. The germline V gene has CDR1 MDHEN and CDR2 SYDVKM. CDR3 in amino acids: CASSLEGGGKTQYF. The DNA of the CDR3 is TGTGCCAGCAGTTTAGAGGGAGGAGGGAAGACCCAGTACTTC.

This rearrangement joins TRBV29-1 to TRBJ2-7; 7 nucleotides line up with TRBD2. The CDR3 runs to 12 residues. Germline CDR1 reads SQVTM; CDR2 reads ANQGSEA. Unmatched junction bases numbered 6, after V lost 7 bases and J lost 3 bases. CDR3 in amino acids: CSAGGDGYEQYF. CDR3 DNA sequence: TGCAGCGCTGGGGGGGACGGCTACGAGCAGTACTTC.

V is TRBV7-9 and J is TRBJ2-1, with 8 bases lining up with TRBD2. V lost 5 bases, J lost 0 bases, and 9 bases stayed unmatched. This CDR3 has 17 amino acids. The germline V gene encodes CDR1 SEHNR and CDR2 FQNEAQ (reference sequence). The chain's CDR3 is CASSGELSGSSYNEQFF. The CDR3 coding sequence is TGTGCCAGCAGCGGTGAACTAAGCGGGAGCTCCTACAATGAGCAGTTCTTC.

This clone has just a few counts. The J gene is TRBJ2-1, the V gene TRBV6-1; D is possibly TRBD1 (5 bases). The CDR3 loop spans 11 amino acids. Germline CDR1 is MNHNS and CDR2 is SASEGT. V lost 5 bases to trimming and J lost 12 bases, with 11 bases between them. Here the CDR3 reads CASSSRAGQFF. CDR3 DNA: TGTGCCAGCAGTTCCAGGGCTGGGCAGTTCTTC.

The chain uses TRBV5-4 and TRBJ2-7; 9 bases are a match to TRBD1. Germline CDR1 and CDR2: SGHNT and YYREEE (reference sequence). Trimming removed 6 bases from V and 7 bases from J; junction bases left unmatched: 8. The CDR3 covers 13 residues. CDR3 in amino acids: CASTPGQGREQYF. The CDR3 DNA sequence: TGTGCCAGCACCCCCGGACAGGGGCGAGAGCAGTACTTC.

The chain has TRBV29-1 and TRBJ2-5; TRBD1 is a possible D gene (6 bases). The CDR3 loop spans 15 amino acids. Germline CDR1 and CDR2: SQVTM and ANQGSEA. V lost 3 bases to trimming and J lost 4 bases, with 18 bases between them. CDR3 loop: CSVDVLSRGGETQYF. CDR3 in DNA: TGCAGCGTTGATGTTCTGTCCAGGGGTGGAGAGACCCAGTACTTC.

The genes are TRBV11-1 and TRBJ2-7; the D gene is possibly TRBD1 (6 bases). The CDR3 spans 14 residues. Trimming took 5 bases from V and 3 from J, leaving 14 bases between them. Germline CDR1 reads SGHAT; CDR2 reads FQDESV (reference sequence). In DNA, the CDR3 is TGTGCCAGCAGCCCCGGACAGAACCGCTACGAGCAGTACTTC. Its translation: CASSPGQNRYEQYF.

This rearrangement joins TRBV28 to TRBJ1-2, with 8 bases identical to TRBD1. The CDR3 sequence is 14 residues long. The V gene end was trimmed by 4 bases and the J gene end by 7 bases; junction bases not matched to a gene: 8. CDR1 is MDHEN, CDR2 SYDVKM, per germline. CDR3 bases: TGTGCCAGCAGTTCAGGACAGGGCTTGTCTGGCTACACCTTC. Translation: CASSSGQGLSGYTF.

A few counts support this clone. The V gene is TRBV30, the J gene TRBJ2-2, with D maybe TRBD2 (6 bases). Germline-derived CDR1 and CDR2 are GTSNPN and SVGIG (reference sequence). The length of the CDR3 is 16 residues. V was shortened by 3 bases and J by 6 bases, with 20 bases between the two germline ends. In DNA form, the CDR3 reads TGTGCCTGGAGCACGATCGCCGGGACTTGGTCCGGGGAGCTGTTTTTT. This gives the protein CAWSTIAGTWSGELFF.

A few counts support this clone. This rearrangement joins TRBV29-1 to TRBJ1-1, with a possible D match to TRBD1 (5 bases). Trimming shortened V by 3 bases and J by 4 bases, and 12 bases separated the two germline ends. There are 13 residues in the CDR3. Per the germline V gene, CDR1 is SQVTM and CDR2 is ANQGSEA. CDR3 residues: CSVEAGQGTEAFF. In nucleotides, the CDR3 is TGCAGCGTTGAGGCAGGTCAGGGCACTGAAGCTTTCTTT.

In this sample, this clone turned up a few times. This chain links TRBV9 with TRBJ2-3; TRBD2 matches at 7 bases. V lost 3 bases to trimming and J lost 2 bases; unmatched junction nucleotides: 3. CDR1 SGDLS and CDR2 YYNGEE come from the germline V gene. The CDR3 runs to 14 residues. This CDR3 reads CASSAGTTTDTQYF. The CDR3 coding sequence is TGTGCCAGCAGCGCAGGGACTACCACAGATACGCAGTATTTT.

This clone occurred a few times. The chain joins TRBV29-1 to TRBJ1-4; 7 bases fit TRBD1. Per the germline V gene, CDR1 is SQVTM and CDR2 is ANQGSEA. The CDR3 has 13 amino acids. J gave up 7 bases and V 4 bases, and 6 bases lay outside the gene matches. The CDR3: CSVGQGRGEKLFF. The DNA of the CDR3 is TGCAGCGTTGGACAGGGACGGGGTGAAAAACTGTTTTTT.

J is TRBJ2-1 and V is TRBV7-3; 8 bases are shared with TRBD2. This CDR3 is 14 amino acids long. J gave up 7 bases and V 5 bases, and 7 bases lay outside the gene matches. Germline loops: CDR1 SGHTA, CDR2 FQGTGA. As DNA, the CDR3 is TGTGCCAGCAGCGCTAGCGCGGGGGGAAATGAGCAGTTCTTC. Encoded protein: CASSASAGGNEQFF.

CDR3 region: CASSVVQGFAGELFF. In DNA form, the CDR3 reads TGTGCCAGCAGCGTAGTACAGGGGTTCGCCGGGGAGCTGTTTTTT. The chain joins TRBV9 to TRBJ2-2; 7 bases are shared with TRBD1. CDR1 is SGDLS, CDR2 YYNGEE, per germline. Trimming at V came to 0 bases and at J to 6 bases, leaving 5 bases not matched to a gene. The CDR3 runs to 15 residues.

This clone was seen more than once but under ten times. The chain combines TRBV28 with TRBJ2-5; 7 positions agree with TRBD2. Looked up from germline, CDR1 is MDHEN and CDR2 is SYDVKM. V lost 5 bases and J lost 4; bases outside the gene matches: 16. The CDR3 has 17 residues. The CDR3 DNA reads as TGTGCCAGCAGTACACCCCTCGGGCGGGAGACGGTAGAGACCCAGTACTTC. Its protein product is CASSTPLGRETVETQYF.

The rearrangement uses TRBV15 and TRBJ2-5, with a weak D call TRBD1 (5 bases). V lost 1 base to trimming and J lost 1 base, with 7 bases between them. Germline V gene data show CDR1 as LNHNV and CDR2 as YYDKDF (reference sequence). The CDR3 runs to 14 residues. CDR3 in DNA: TGTGCCACCAGCAGAGGAGACAGCCAAGAGACCCAGTACTTC. It codes for CATSRGDSQETQYF.

This clone was observed a handful of times. This chain joins TRBV9 and TRBJ2-2; 7 positions agree with TRBD1. Germline values: CDR1 SGDLS, CDR2 YYNGEE. The CDR3 sequence is 14 residues long. Germline trimming cut 5 bases from V and 6 bases from J; bases unmatched to any gene: 7. CDR3: CASRTEGAPGELFF. In DNA, the CDR3 is TGTGCCAGCAGAACCGAGGGGGCGCCCGGGGAGCTGTTTTTT.

The rearrangement joins TRBV28 to TRBJ1-2, with a possible D match to TRBD1 (5 bases). CDR1 is MDHEN, CDR2 SYDVKM, per germline. With 6 bases removed from V and 3 bases from J, the gap between germline ends came to 11 bases. This CDR3 region has 13 residues. In nucleotides, the CDR3 is TGTGCCAGCAGCCTCACAGGCTACTATGGCTACACCTTC. Translated, it gives CASSLTGYYGYTF.

In this sample, this clone turned up a few times. V usage is TRBV15 and J usage is TRBJ2-7; no definite D call. Germline assignment: CDR1 LNHNV and CDR2 YYDKDF (reference sequence). Trimming cost V 6 bases and J 3 bases, with 12 bases left between them. The CDR3 is 13 amino acids. In DNA form, the CDR3 reads TGTGCCACCAGAACGGGTATGCACTACGAGCAGTACTTC. This encodes CATRTGMHYEQYF.

This clone was observed a few times. This chain connects TRBV7-2 to TRBJ2-7, with 9 positions matching TRBD1. This CDR3 is 14 amino acids long. Germline CDR1 and CDR2: SGHTA and FQGNSA. The V gene end was trimmed by 5 bases and the J gene end by 2 bases; junction bases not matched to a gene: 4. Here the CDR3 reads CASSRGQGTYEQYF. The CDR3, as DNA: TGTGCCAGCAGCCGGGGACAGGGTACCTACGAGCAGTACTTC.

This rearrangement joins TRBV7-2 to TRBJ2-5, with D hard to call. V lost 6 bases and J lost 1, with 6 bases in between. The germline V gene has CDR1 SGHTA and CDR2 FQGNSA. This CDR3 spans 12 amino acids. The CDR3 coding sequence is TGTGCCAGCAGGCCGGGCCAAGAGACCCAGTACTTC. Translated: CASRPGQETQYF. The entire variable domain, with the rest obtained from reference TRBV7-2 and TRBJ2-5, is as follows: GAGVSQSPSNKVTEKGKDVELRCDPISGHTALYWYRQSLGQGLEFLIYFQGNSAPDKSGLPSDRFSAERTGGSVSTLTIQRTQQEDSAVYLCASRPGQETQYFGPGTRLLVL.

The chain uses TRBV27 and TRBJ2-7; maybe TRBD2 (5 bases). The CDR3 has 15 amino acids. V gave up 8 bases and J gave up 0 bases, with 17 bases separating them. CDR1 is MNHEY and CDR2 is SMNVEV in the germline V gene (reference sequence). As DNA, the CDR3 is TGTGCCAGCGCAGAGCGGTCGTCGAGCTCCTACGAGCAGTACTTC. Translating it yields CASAERSSSSYEQYF.

This clone was found a few times. The chain carries TRBV10-3 and TRBJ2-1, with 9 bases lining up with TRBD2. The CDR3 loop spans 15 amino acids. V was pared by 4 bases and J by 6 bases, with 7 bases of the junction left unmatched. Per the germline V gene, CDR1 is ENHRY and CDR2 is SYGVKD. The CDR3 spells CAISGASGTFNEQFF. The DNA for the CDR3 is TGTGCCATCAGTGGGGCTAGCGGGACCTTCAATGAGCAGTTCTTC.

This clone has more than one count but fewer than ten. The CDR3 is CASNNTGLSYEQYF. CDR3 sequence (DNA): TGTGCCAGCAATAATACAGGGTTGAGCTACGAGCAGTACTTC. V gene TRBV21-1 combines with J gene TRBJ2-7; no DNA check was done on the table's D call, TRBD1. TRBV21-1 is recorded as a pseudogene. The CDR3 covers 14 residues.